This TCR beta chain was sequenced in a study of T cells in localized non-small cell lung cancer. Study-wide results and caveats: Adjacent lung tissue had a median around 57 of the top 100 clones found in the tumor. Elevated circulating T cell density in blood was associated with longer overall survival.

The assay was immunoSEQ multiplex PCR, and TCRdb's table has in-frame clones only and misses some. Of tens of thousands of clones in the sample, almost 85% were seen once. On this clone itself: Antigen specificity is unknown.

The TCR originated in a man between 40 and 75 years old with stage I lung adenocarcinoma. This sample comprised peripheral blood, obtained before any cancer treatment.

This CDR3 reads CASSLAGSGTDTQYF. Here the CDR3 DNA reads TGTGCCAGCAGTTTAGCCGGCTCGGGCACAGATACGCAGTATTTT. The V call is TRBV28, the J call TRBJ2-3; D remains unclear. Germline loops: CDR1 MDHEN, CDR2 SYDVKM. This CDR3 spans 15 amino acids. V lost 2 bases, J lost 1 base, and 10 bases lay in between.